This paragraph reports one T cell receptor (beta chain). The antigen is not known. As it was prepared, the TCRbeta library received unique molecular identifiers. TCRdb passed the PCR reads through MiXCR, listing each CDR3 protein once. Of about 440,000 distinct CDR3 sequences listed, about 45% were seen once; the top ten hold roughly 27%. These data belong to a study of T-cell reconstitution after alpha-beta-depleted transplantation in children. Study-wide points: After transplant, at about two months, alpha-beta T cells were reportedly derived from several hundred expanded graft clones. T-cell numbers and diversity, one year after transplant, stemmed largely from T cells that were newly produced.

The sample in question was PBMCs, obtained before TCRalphabeta/CD19-depleted stem cell transplant. The clonotype originates from a girl aged 2-10 years with aplastic anemia, due to receive a stem cell transplant.

The CDR3 DNA sequence: TGTGCCACCACCAATTCCGGGCCCCTCGGTGGCACTGAAGCTTTCTTT. It specifies CATTNSGPLGGTEAFF. This chain joins TRBV24-1 and TRBJ1-1, with D hard to call. Germline CDR1 reads KGHDR; CDR2 reads SFDVKD. CDR3 length equals 16 residues. V was pared by 8 bases and J by 4 bases, with 22 bases between.